This T cell receptor beta chain was observed in a study of cytomegalovirus exposure and HLA in healthy donors. Study findings and constraints: A later analysis linked a missense variant in DCLRE1C to the trimming of TCR beta V and J genes.

To note about this clone: What it binds is unknown.

V lost 1 base, J lost 6 bases, and 12 bases lay in between. The CDR3 is 14 residues long. Germline CDR1 and CDR2: MGHDK and SYGVNS. PCR was performed using 60 Vbeta and 13 Jbeta primers. Here immunoSEQ multiplex PCR was the method, and the copy in TCRdb shows in-frame clones only, minus some. The listing records about 160,000 clones. Input material: PBMCs. The source of this sequence is a woman aged 60 to 75 in good health and CMV-seronegative. The chain is built from TRBV25-1 and TRBJ1-2; weak D call: TRBD1 (5 bases). The chain's CDR3 is CASSEFSTAHGYTF. CDR3 bases: TGTGCCAGCAGTGAATTTTCGACAGCACATGGCTACACCTTC.